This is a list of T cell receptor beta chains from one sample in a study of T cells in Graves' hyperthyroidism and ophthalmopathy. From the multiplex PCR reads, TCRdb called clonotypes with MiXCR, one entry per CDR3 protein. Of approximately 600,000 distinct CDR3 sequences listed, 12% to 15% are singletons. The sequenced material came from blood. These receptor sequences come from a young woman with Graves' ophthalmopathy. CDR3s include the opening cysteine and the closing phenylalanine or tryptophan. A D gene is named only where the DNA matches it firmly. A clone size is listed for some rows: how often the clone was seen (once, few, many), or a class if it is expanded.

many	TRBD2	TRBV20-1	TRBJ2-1	TGCAGTGCTAGAGATTCGCCTCGGCTAGCGGGACCCTACAATGAGCAGTTCTTC	CSARDSPRLAGPYNEQFF
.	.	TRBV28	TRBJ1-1	TGTGCCAGCAGCACCGGGGGGGAGGGCACTGAAGCTTTCTTT	CASSTGGEGTEAFF
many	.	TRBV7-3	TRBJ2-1	TGTGCCAGCAGCAAAATGGGGGGTCAGGATGAGCAGTTCTTC	CASSKMGGQDEQFF
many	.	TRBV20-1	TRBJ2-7	TGCAGTGCTAGAGAGCGGACTAAATCTGCCTACGAGCAGTACTTC	CSARERTKSAYEQYF
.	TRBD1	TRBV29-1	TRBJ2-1	TGCAGCGTTGACCCCGACAGGGCCTACAATGAGCAGTTCTTC	CSVDPDRAYNEQFF
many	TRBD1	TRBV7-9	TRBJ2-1	TGTGCCAGCAGCTTTGCGGGACAGGGGGCTTTGGATGAGCAGTTCTTC	CASSFAGQGALDEQFF
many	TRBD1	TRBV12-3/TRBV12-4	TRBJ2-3	TGTGCCAGCAGCCCGGGACAGTCCTTGGATACGCAGTATTTT	CASSPGQSLDTQYF
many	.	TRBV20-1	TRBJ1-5	TGCAGTGCTGTCCGGACAGAGAATCAGCCCCAGCATTTT	CSAVRTENQPQHF
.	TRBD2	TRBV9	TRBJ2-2	TGTGCCAGCAGCGCAACTAGCGGGGGACCGTGGGCCGGGGAGCTGTTTTTT	CASSATSGGPWAGELFF
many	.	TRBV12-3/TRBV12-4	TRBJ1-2	TGTGCCAGCAGATACAACGGACAGAACTATGGCTACACCTTC	CASRYNGQNYGYTF
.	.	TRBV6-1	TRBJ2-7	TGTGCCAGCAGCTACACGATTAGCGTCCCCAGGAACGAGCAGTACTTC	CASSYTISVPRNEQYF
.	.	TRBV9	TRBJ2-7	TGTGCCAGCAGCGTTATGAGCGATACAGCCTACGAGCAGTACTTC	CASSVMSDTAYEQYF
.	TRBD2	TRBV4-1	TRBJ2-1	TGCGCCAGCAGCCCCGCCGGGACTAGAGGGGATGAGCAGTTCTTC	CASSPAGTRGDEQFF
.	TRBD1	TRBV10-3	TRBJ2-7	TGTGCCATTGCGCCCGGGACAGGGAGTCTCGAGCAGTACTTC	CAIAPGTGSLEQYF
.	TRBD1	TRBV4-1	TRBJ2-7	TGCGCCAGCAGCCCCGGACAGGGTCACCACGAGCAGTACTTC	CASSPGQGHHEQYF
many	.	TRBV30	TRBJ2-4	TGTGCCTGGAGATCTACAACCCGGTCCAAAAACATTCAGTACTTC	CAWRSTTRSKNIQYF
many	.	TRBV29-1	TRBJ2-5	TGCAGTGCCGGGCGGTCGAACGGAGAGACCCAGTACTTC	CSAGRSNGETQYF
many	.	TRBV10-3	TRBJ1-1	TGTGCCATCAGTGAAGCGCCAGGGCGGGCTTTCTTT	CAISEAPGRAFF
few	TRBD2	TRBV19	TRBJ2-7	TGTGCCAGTAGCCCTGGGAGGGGCGGCTACGAGCAGTACTTC	CASSPGRGGYEQYF
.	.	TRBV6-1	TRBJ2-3	TGTGCCAGCCAACTAAGGGGAGGTCCAGATACGCAGTATTTT	CASQLRGGPDTQYF
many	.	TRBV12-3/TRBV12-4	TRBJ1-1	TGTGCCAGCAGTTTGATGGAAAACACTGAAGCTTTCTTT	CASSLMENTEAFF
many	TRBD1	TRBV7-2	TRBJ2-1	TGTGCCAGCAGCTCGGGACAGGGGATCTACAATGAGCAGTTCTTC	CASSSGQGIYNEQFF
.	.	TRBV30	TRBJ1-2	TGTGCCTGGAAAGGGGCCCTAGGGTATGGCTACACCTTC	CAWKGALGYGYTF
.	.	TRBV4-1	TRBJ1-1	TGCGCCAGCAGCCCCCTGGGGATGCTGAACACTGAAGCTTTCTTT	CASSPLGMLNTEAFF
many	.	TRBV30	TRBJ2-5	TGTGCCTGGAGTGTAATGACAGATCTAGATTACCCGTACTTC	CAWSVMTDLDYPYF